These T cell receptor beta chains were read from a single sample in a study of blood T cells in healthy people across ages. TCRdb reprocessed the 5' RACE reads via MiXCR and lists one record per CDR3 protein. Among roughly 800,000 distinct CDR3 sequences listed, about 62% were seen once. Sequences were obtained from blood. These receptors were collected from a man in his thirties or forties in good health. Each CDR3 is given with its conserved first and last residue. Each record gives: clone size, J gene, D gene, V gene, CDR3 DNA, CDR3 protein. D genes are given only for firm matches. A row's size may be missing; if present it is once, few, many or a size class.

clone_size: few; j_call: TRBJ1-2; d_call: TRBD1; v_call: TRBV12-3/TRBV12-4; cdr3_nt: TGTGCCAGCAGGCGGAGACAGGGAAACTATGGCTACACCTTC; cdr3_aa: CASRRRQGNYGYTF
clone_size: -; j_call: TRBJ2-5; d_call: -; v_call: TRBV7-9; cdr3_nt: TGTGCCAGCAGCGGACTCCAGAAAGAGACCCAGTACTTC; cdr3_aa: CASSGLQKETQYF
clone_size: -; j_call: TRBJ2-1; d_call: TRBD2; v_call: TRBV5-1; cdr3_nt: TGCGCCAGCAGCTTCCCTAGCGGAGATTACTGCAATGAGCAGTTCTTC; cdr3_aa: CASSFPSGDYCNEQFF
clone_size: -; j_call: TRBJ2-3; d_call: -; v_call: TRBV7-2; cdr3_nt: TGTGCCAGCAGCTTAGCGCTAGCGCCAGAGGGAGATACGCAGTATTTT; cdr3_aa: CASSLALAPEGDTQYF
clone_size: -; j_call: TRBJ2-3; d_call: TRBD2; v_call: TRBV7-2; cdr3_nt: TGTGCCAGTAGGTACCGACTAGCCGATACGCAGTATTTT; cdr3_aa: CASRYRLADTQYF
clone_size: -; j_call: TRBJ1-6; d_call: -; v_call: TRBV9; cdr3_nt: TGTGCCAGCAGCTACAACAGGGCATCCAATTCACCCCTCCACTTT; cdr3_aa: CASSYNRASNSPLHF
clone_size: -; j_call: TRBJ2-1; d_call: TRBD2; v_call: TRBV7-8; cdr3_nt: TGTGCCAGCACCCCGGCTCGGGGGGGCTACAATGAGCAGTTCTTC; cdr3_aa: CASTPARGGYNEQFF
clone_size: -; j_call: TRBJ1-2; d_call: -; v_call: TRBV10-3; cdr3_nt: TGTGCCATCAGTGTGCCGGGTGGCTATGGCTACACCTTC; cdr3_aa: CAISVPGGYGYTF
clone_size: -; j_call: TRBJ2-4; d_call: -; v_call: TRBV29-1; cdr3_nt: TGCAGCGTTGCCCCTTCGGACGCTAAATTTCAGTACTTC; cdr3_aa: CSVAPSDAKFQYF
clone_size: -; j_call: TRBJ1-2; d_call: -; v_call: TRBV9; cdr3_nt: TGTGCCAGCAGCATTGGAAGGGCCGCCAACCTGGGCTACACCTTC; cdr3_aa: CASSIGRAANLGYTF
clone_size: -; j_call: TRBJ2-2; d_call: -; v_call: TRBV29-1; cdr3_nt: TGCAGCACATGGATGGGGGACGGGGAGCTGTTTTTT; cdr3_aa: CSTWMGDGELFF
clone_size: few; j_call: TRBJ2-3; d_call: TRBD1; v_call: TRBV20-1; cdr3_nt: TGCAGTGCCCTGGGACAGGGCGCAGATACGCAGTATTTT; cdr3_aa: CSALGQGADTQYF
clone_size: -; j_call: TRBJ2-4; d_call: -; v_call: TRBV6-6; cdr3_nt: TGTGCCAGCAGTCCAGGACCAGCAAGGATTCAGTACTTC; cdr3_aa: CASSPGPARIQYF
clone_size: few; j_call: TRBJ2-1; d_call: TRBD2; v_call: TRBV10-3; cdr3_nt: TGTGCCATCAAGGACCCTAGCGGGGGGGTTAGCTCCTACAATGAGCAGTTCTTC; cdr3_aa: CAIKDPSGGVSSYNEQFF
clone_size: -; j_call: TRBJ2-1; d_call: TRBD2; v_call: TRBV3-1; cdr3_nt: TGTGCCAGCAGCCGCGGGACTAGCGGGGCTAAAGGGCCCTACAATGAGCAGTTCTTC; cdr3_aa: CASSRGTSGAKGPYNEQFF
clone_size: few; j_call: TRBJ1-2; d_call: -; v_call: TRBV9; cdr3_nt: TGTGCCAGCAGCCGGGACACCGATAACTATGGCTACACCTTC; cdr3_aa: CASSRDTDNYGYTF
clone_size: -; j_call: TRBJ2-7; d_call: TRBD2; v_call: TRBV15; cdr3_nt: TGTGCCACCAGCCCCCTTAGCGGGAGGCGATACGAGCAGTACTTC; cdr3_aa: CATSPLSGRRYEQYF
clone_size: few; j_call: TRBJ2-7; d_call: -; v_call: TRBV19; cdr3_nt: TGTGCCAGTAGTATAGGTGACACACTCTACGAGCAGTACTTC; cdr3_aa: CASSIGDTLYEQYF